This TCR beta chain came from a study of T cells in tumors after PD-1 blockade. The germline V gene encodes CDR1 SGHRS and CDR2 YFSETQ. V was clipped by 2 bases and J by 4 bases, with 12 bases between them. The CDR3 length is 15 residues. Measured with immunoSEQ multiplex PCR; TCRdb has only the in-frame clones, and not every one. The data show about 5,800 clones, around 84% seen once. This specimen was PBMCs, taken after anti-PD-1 therapy. The TCR sequence derives from a human donor with advanced basal cell or squamous cell carcinoma (not recorded which). This rearrangement joins TRBV5-1 to TRBJ2-2, with D possibly being TRBD1 (5 bases). CDR3 amino acids: CASSLDSSSTGELFF. CDR3 nucleotide sequence: TGCGCCAGCAGCTTAGACAGCTCGAGCACCGGGGAGCTGTTTTTT.